This T cell receptor beta chain derives from a study of blood T cell repertoires in COVID-19. Study-level information: Spain, Italy and the United States supplied samples that represented acute and convalescent COVID-19. The cDNA or gDNA used as material had been derived from T cells, B-cell-depleted T cells, or PBMCs.

All enrollees were roughly 18 to 95 years old and from 20 to 30 US areas. For recovered donors of Cohort 3, there were two negative PCRs, clearance, or symptom resolution. Unmatched junction bases numbered 12, after V lost 2 bases and J lost 9 bases. Germline-derived CDR1 and CDR2 are WNHNN and SYGVQD (reference sequence). This CDR3 has 16 residues. Method: immunoSEQ multiplex PCR; TCRdb's copy keeps in-frame clones and lacks some. Here the sample spans 250,000 to 300,000 clones, 85% to 90% being singletons. The chain links TRBV10-1 to TRBJ1-2; TRBD1 matches 10 bases. The sequenced sample was PBMCs or T cells enriched from blood (not recorded which). This sequence originates from a woman aged 60 to 75 who had recovered from COVID-19. The CDR3, as DNA: TGCGCCAGCAGTGAGACCACCGGGACAGGGGTATCGCGCTACACCTTC. Its translation is CASSETTGTGVSRYTF.